This T cell receptor (beta chain) derives from a study of shared clonotypes between healthy human individuals. Study-wide results and limits: Only a few donors were included, so the genetic and exposure-history diversity represented was limited.

For this clone: What it recognizes is unknown.

The repertoire was sequenced with immunoSEQ multiplex PCR; TCRdb's copy has only in-frame clones and lacks some. Here the sample spans hundreds of thousands of clones, around 74% being singletons. Adult donors, all healthy and HIV-negative, had no recent acute infections or vaccinations. Adult Caucasians living in Nashville, Tennessee made up all of the donors. A CD45RA-negative memory subset and a CD45RA+ naive subset were separated from the CD4+ cells. V trimming: 4 bases; J trimming: 7 bases; junction bases outside the gene matches: 12. The CDR3 is made up of 17 amino acids. CDR1 and CDR2 from the germline V gene are SEHNR and FQNEAQ (reference sequence).

Sequencing was carried out using memory CD4+ T cells sorted from blood. Specified subset: CD45RA-negative fraction. The chain recombines TRBV7-9 with TRBJ2-1; 11 bases are a match to TRBD2. This receptor was taken from a woman aged 25-40 years in good health. DNA of the CDR3: TGTGCCAGCAGCTACCTTATACTAGCGGGAGAAGGGAATGAGCAGTTCTTC. Protein product: CASSYLILAGEGNEQFF.